This T cell receptor beta chain was captured in a study of T cell responses to AZD1222 COVID-19 vaccine. Points from the study as a whole: Spike-specific TCR breadth and depth rose after two AZD1222 doses. Recipients of AZD1222 seropositive at baseline numbered only five or six. The CD4 TCRs associated with vaccination extended across spike and predominated at 160-218 and 743-854.

As regards this clone: What it binds is not known.

Germline lookup yields CDR1 SNHLY and CDR2 FYNNEI. The CDR3 sequence is 13 residues long. The V and J ends lost 6 bases and 0 bases respectively, with 8 bases between them. The method was immunoSEQ multiplex PCR; TCRdb's version includes in-frame clones alone and lacks a portion of them. The sample lists about 140,000 clones, more than 85% seen once, with roughly 3.5% in the top ten. This clonotype was sampled from an adult who received the AZD1222 COVID-19 vaccine. The sequenced sample was peripheral blood, obtained 28 days after the second AZD1222 dose. The rearrangement links TRBV2 to TRBJ1-2; D is unresolved. The CDR3 is CASRGTTNYGYTF. CDR3 nucleotides: TGTGCCAGCAGGGGTACTACTAACTATGGCTACACCTTC.